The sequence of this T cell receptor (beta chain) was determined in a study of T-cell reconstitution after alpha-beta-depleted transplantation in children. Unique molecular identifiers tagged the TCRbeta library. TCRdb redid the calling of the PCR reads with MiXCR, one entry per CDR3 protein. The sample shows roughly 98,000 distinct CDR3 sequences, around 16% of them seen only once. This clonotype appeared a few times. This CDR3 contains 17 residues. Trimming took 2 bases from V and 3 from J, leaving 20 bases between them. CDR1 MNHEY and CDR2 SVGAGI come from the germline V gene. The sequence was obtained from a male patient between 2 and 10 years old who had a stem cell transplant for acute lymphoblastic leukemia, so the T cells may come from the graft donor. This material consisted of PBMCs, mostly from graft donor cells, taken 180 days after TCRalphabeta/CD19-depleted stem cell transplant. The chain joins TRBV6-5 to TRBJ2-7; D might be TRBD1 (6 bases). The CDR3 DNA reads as TGTGCCAGCAGTTACGCGGCAACAGGGCTCCTAGGCTACGAGCAGTACTTC. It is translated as CASSYAATGLLGYEQYF.